These 19 T cell receptor beta chains came from one sample sequenced in a study of PD-1 blockade in classical Hodgkin lymphoma. The method was immunoSEQ multiplex PCR; TCRdb's version includes in-frame clones alone and lacks a portion of them. The sample lists roughly 25,000 clones; roughly four fifths were seen once. All patients relapsed after autologous stem cell transplantation, and brentuximab vedotin exposure varied. The sequencing used peripheral blood mononuclear cells (PBMCs), collected before the second cycle of nivolumab. The receptors shown here come from a human donor with classical Hodgkin lymphoma.

The chain joins TRBV6-7 to TRBJ2-1, with 7 bases identical to TRBD2. TRBV6-7 carries the ORF label, with uncertain function. Losses at the gene ends were 9 bases for V and 7 bases for J; bases not matched to a gene: 6. The CDR3 is 12 amino acids. The CDR3 DNA reads as TGTGCCAGAAGGGGACTATCTAATGAGCAGTTCTTC. This codes for CARRGLSNEQFF.

This clone was detected once. The chain uses TRBV7-8 and TRBJ1-5; 10 nucleotides agree with TRBD1. This CDR3 is 16 amino acids long. Germline V gene lookup returns CDR1 SGHVS and CDR2 FQNEAQ. With V trimmed by 3 bases and J by 2 bases, 4 bases remained unmatched. CDR3 nucleotides: TGTGCCAGCAGCTTCGACAGGGGGCTTGGCAATCAGCCCCAGCATTTT. Its protein product is CASSFDRGLGNQPQHF.

The CDR3 loop is CASSQGHRGSSYEQYF. CDR3 bases: TGCGCCAGCAGCCAGGGCCACAGGGGGTCCTCCTACGAGCAGTACTTC. The chain employs TRBV4-1 and TRBJ2-7; the match to TRBD1 covers 8 bases. The CDR3 consists of 16 residues. V shed 3 bases and J 0 bases; nucleotides not matched to a gene: 7. Germline loops: CDR1 MGHRA, CDR2 YSYEKL.

This clone was recorded once. The CDR3 DNA is TGCGCCAGCAGCTCACGGACAGCCAGAGGTGAAAAACTGTTTTTT. Its protein is CASSSRTARGEKLFF. The chain carries TRBV4-1 and TRBJ1-4; tentatively, D is TRBD1 (6 bases). CDR1 and CDR2 from the germline V gene are MGHRA and YSYEKL. The CDR3 is 15 amino acids. Trimming stripped 5 bases from V and 7 bases from J, with 17 bases between.

The chain employs TRBV4-3 and TRBJ1-2, with D perhaps TRBD1 (6 bases). Germline lookup yields CDR1 LGHNA and CDR2 YSLEER. The V gene lost 3 bases and the J gene lost 4 bases, with 18 bases spanning the gap. This CDR3 is built from 16 residues. The CDR3 DNA reads as TGCGCCAGCAGCCAGACTATAGACCAGGGGATCTATGGCTACACCTTC. Its translation is CASSQTIDQGIYGYTF.

The chain combines TRBV10-2 with TRBJ2-7; D is perhaps TRBD1 or TRBD2 (7 bases each). This CDR3 is 13 amino acids long. Trimming cost V 3 bases and J 6 bases, with 12 bases left between them. Germline V gene data show CDR1 as WSHSY and CDR2 as SAAADI. CDR3 nucleotide sequence: TGCGCCAGCAGTGATGGCAGGGGGGGCGAGCAGTACTTC. It yields the protein CASSDGRGGEQYF.

The sample holds one count of this clone. The rearrangement joins TRBV4-3 to TRBJ2-7, with D tentatively TRBD1 or TRBD2 (5 bases each). V shed 0 bases and J shed 0 bases, with 15 bases lying between them. Germline V lookup: CDR1 LGHNA, CDR2 YSLEER. The CDR3 sequence is 17 residues long. The DNA of the CDR3 is TGCGCCAGCAGCCAAGATGGGAAGGGACGTAGCTCCTACGAGCAGTACTTC. Amino acid sequence: CASSQDGKGRSSYEQYF.

The chain links TRBV4-1 to TRBJ2-2, with D possibly TRBD2 on 6 matching bases. Germline CDR1 and CDR2: MGHRA and YSYEKL. The CDR3 loop spans 17 amino acids. Trimming took off 2 bases at V and 5 bases at J, with 18 bases between the two ends. Here the CDR3 DNA reads TGCGCCAGCAGCCAATTCCAGATGACTAGTGGGACCGGGGAGCTGTTTTTT. Its translation is CASSQFQMTSGTGELFF.

This clone was observed a single time. The gene calls are TRBV30 and TRBJ2-3; D is undetermined. Germline CDR1 and CDR2: GTSNPN and SVGIG (reference sequence). V dropped 0 bases and J dropped 3 bases, with 4 bases sitting between them. CDR3 size: 12 residues. The CDR3 DNA sequence: TGTGCCTGGAGTGTACTAACAGATACGCAGTATTTT. Translation gives CAWSVLTDTQYF.

J is TRBJ2-7 and V is TRBV4-3; tentatively, D is TRBD2 (5 bases). CDR1 and CDR2 from the germline V gene are LGHNA and YSLEER. Trimming shortened V by 4 bases and J by 2 bases, and 15 bases separated the two germline ends. The CDR3 runs 15 residues. CDR3 bases: TGCGCCAGCAGCCCCGGGGTGGGAATGGCCTACGAGCAGTACTTC. Translated: CASSPGVGMAYEQYF.

The chain couples TRBV10-3 to TRBJ2-1, with 13 positions matching TRBD2. CDR1 ENHRY and CDR2 SYGVKD come from the germline V gene. The J segment lost 5 bases and the V segment lost 11 bases, leaving 6 bases of the junction unmatched. This CDR3 is 14 amino acids long. The CDR3 is CASGGLAGNNEQFF. The CDR3 DNA is TGTGCCTCCGGGGGACTAGCGGGGAACAATGAGCAGTTCTTC.

CDR3 in amino acids: CASSVGGNYGYTF. Written as DNA, the CDR3 is TGTGCCAGCAGCGTAGGGGGGAACTATGGCTACACCTTC. V is TRBV9 and J is TRBJ1-2; a possible D gene is TRBD1 (5 bases). V was cut by 0 bases and J by 2 bases, with 5 bases left in between. The CDR3 contains 13 residues. Per germline, CDR1 SGDLS and CDR2 YYNGEE. The entire variable domain, with the rest obtained from reference TRBV9 and TRBJ1-2, is as follows: DSGVTQTPKHLITATGQRVTLRCSPRSGDLSVYWYQQSLDQGLQFLIQYYNGEERAKGNILERFSAQQFPDLHSELNLSSLELGDSALYFCASSVGGNYGYTFGSGTRLTVV.

Points on this clone: The junction shows a germline mismatch at one end, possibly a read error. Other DNA sequences from this sample encode an identical CDR3 as well. The chain combines TRBV7-3 with TRBJ2-3; the match to TRBD1 covers 7 bases. From germline, CDR1 is SGHTA and CDR2 FQGTGA. The CDR3 length is 17 residues. The CDR3 sequence is CASSLTTGTESTDTQYF. In DNA form, the CDR3 reads TGTGCCAGCAGCCTAACGACCGGGACAGAGAGCACAGATACGCAGTATTTT.

The V call is TRBV27, the J call TRBJ1-5; 7 positions agree with TRBD1. The CDR3 runs to 15 residues. Germline assignment: CDR1 MNHEY and CDR2 SMNVEV (reference sequence). V trimming: 6 bases; J trimming: 4 bases; junction bases outside the gene matches: 9. DNA for the CDR3: TGTGCCAGCAGACTGAACAGGGGCGGGAATCAGCCCCAGCATTTT. As protein: CASRLNRGGNQPQHF.

The chain uses TRBV5-6 and TRBJ1-1; a weak D match, TRBD1 (5 bases). The germline CDR1 and CDR2 sequences are SGHDT and YYEEEE. V shed 5 bases and J shed 5 bases, with 13 bases lying between them. CDR3 size: 13 residues. The CDR3 region has the DNA TGTGCCAGCAGAGAGGGGTGGGGAACTGAAGCTTTCTTT. This sequence encodes CASREGWGTEAFF.

The V call is TRBV6-1, the J call TRBJ2-7; D possibly corresponds to TRBD2 (6 bases). The CDR3 covers 13 residues. Deletions cut 6 bases from V and 0 bases from J, with 9 bases between. Germline V gives CDR1 MNHNS, CDR2 SASEGT. This chain's CDR3 is CASRGRGSYEQYF. Written as DNA, the CDR3 is TGTGCCAGCAGAGGGCGGGGCTCCTACGAGCAGTACTTC.

V is TRBV15 and J is TRBJ1-4; D is possibly TRBD1 (5 bases). V lost 3 bases to trimming and J lost 8 bases, with 7 bases between them. Germline-derived CDR1 and CDR2 are LNHNV and YYDKDF (reference sequence). CDR3 size: 12 residues. This CDR3 reads CATSRRGEKLFF. The CDR3 nucleotides read TGTGCCACCAGCAGGCGGGGCGAAAAACTGTTTTTT.

The chain recombines TRBV27 with TRBJ1-6; a weak D match, TRBD1 (5 bases). V lost 3 bases and J 5 bases, leaving 11 bases between the germline ends. This CDR3 region has 15 residues. Looked up from germline, CDR1 is MNHEY and CDR2 is SMNVEV (reference sequence). The CDR3 DNA reads TGTGCCAGCAGTTTCTTGGGACTTCATAATTCACCCCTCCACTTT. Translation gives CASSFLGLHNSPLHF.

The chain employs TRBV6-1 and TRBJ1-2; the D is unclear. V shed 7 bases and J shed 1 base, with 10 bases lying between them. The CDR3 is 13 residues long. The V gene's germline CDR1 is MNHNS and CDR2 SASEGT. CDR3 DNA: TGTGCCAGCAATGAGGACTTTAACTATGGCTACACCTTC. Residues: CASNEDFNYGYTF.